This T cell receptor beta chain was recovered during a study of cytomegalovirus exposure and HLA in healthy donors. On the study more broadly: Genotyping showed 75% to 90% of roughly 400 donors falling in the Caucasian-associated ancestry cluster.

Study conclusions and caveats: In a later analysis, HLA-C alleles had the fewest associated TCRs, DRB1 alleles the most. Clonal expansion, a later analysis showed, was greater in HLA-associated TCR beta chains than in equally common others.

Looked up from germline, CDR1 is MDHEN and CDR2 is SYDVKM. This CDR3 has 14 residues. V lost 6 bases and J lost 2, with 12 bases in between. The study ran its PCR with 60 Vbeta and 13 Jbeta primers. The repertoire was sequenced with immunoSEQ multiplex PCR; TCRdb's copy has only in-frame clones and lacks some. The sample contains 80,000 to 130,000 clones, around 83% of which appear only once. Details on this clone: Its antigen remains unknown.

As for the donors, each was a healthy bone marrow donor. The chain couples TRBV28 to TRBJ2-3; D uncertain. Sequencing used PBMCs. The origin of this receptor is a woman aged 18-29 years in good health and CMV-seronegative. CDR3 sequence reads: CASRAWSLTDTQYF. The CDR3 region has the DNA TGTGCCAGCAGAGCTTGGTCTCTCACAGATACGCAGTATTTT.